This T cell receptor (beta chain) stems from a study of T cell changes during pregnancy in multiple sclerosis. Concerning this clone itself: The sample has other DNA sequences that encode this CDR3 too.

CDR3 length equals 13 residues. V was pared by 3 bases and J by 2 bases, with 7 bases between. Germline V gives CDR1 SNHLY, CDR2 FYNNEI. TCRdb's table, derived via immunoSEQ multiplex PCR, lists solely in-frame clones and lacks some. Among tens of thousands of clones listed, about 89% were seen once. The TCR was taken from a female donor with multiple sclerosis, enrolled in a pregnancy study. This specimen consisted of peripheral blood, obtained after pregnancy. The rearrangement joins TRBV2 to TRBJ1-2; possibly TRBD1 for D (6 bases). CDR3 sequence (DNA): TGTGCCAGCAGTGAGCAGGGGAACTATGGCTACACCTTC. This codes for CASSEQGNYGYTF.